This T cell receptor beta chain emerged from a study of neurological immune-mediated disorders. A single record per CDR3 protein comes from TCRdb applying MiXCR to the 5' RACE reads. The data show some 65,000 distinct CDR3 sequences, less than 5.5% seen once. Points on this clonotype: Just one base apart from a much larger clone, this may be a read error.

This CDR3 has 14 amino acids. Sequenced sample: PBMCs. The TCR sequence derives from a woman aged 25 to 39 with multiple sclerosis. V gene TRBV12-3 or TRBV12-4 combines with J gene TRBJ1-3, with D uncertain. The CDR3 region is CASSPGKVGKTIYF. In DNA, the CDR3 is TGTGCCAGCAGCCCCGGGAAAGTGGGAAAAACCATATATTTT.